A selection of T cell receptor beta chains follows, all from one sample in a study of post-analysis software for immune sequencing data. TCRdb redid the calling of the PCR reads with MiXCR, one entry per CDR3 protein. The table includes about 540,000 distinct CDR3 sequences, around 31% detected once. What was sequenced was blood. The receptors derive from a girl aged 2-17 years with multiple sclerosis. The CDR3 runs from the conserved cysteine through the conserved F or W. The D gene is left open where the match is weak. Part of the rows lack a size; the others show once, few, many or a class for expanded clones.

CDR3aa,CDR3nt,v_gene,d_gene,abundance,j_gene
CASVDTGTSQETQYF,TGTGCTAGTGTCGACACCGGGACTTCCCAAGAGACCCAGTACTTC,TRBV12-5,-,few,TRBJ2-5
CSARGRGRNTGNTIYF,TGCAGTGCTAGAGGCCGAGGACGGAACACTGGAAACACCATATATTTT,TRBV20-1,-,-,TRBJ1-3
CASSFSRRETQYF,TGTGCCAGCAGCTTCTCTCGGAGGGAGACCCAGTACTTC,TRBV7-2,-,few,TRBJ2-5
CATLLWSLFTEAFF,TGTGCCACCTTGCTATGGTCTCTATTCACTGAAGCTTTCTTT,TRBV6-1,-,few,TRBJ1-1
CASSLARDSYGYTF,TGTGCCAGCAGCCTCGCCCGGGACAGTTATGGCTACACCTTC,TRBV13,TRBD1,few,TRBJ1-2
CASSLLYPNEQFF,TGTGCCAGCAGCCTACTTTATCCGAATGAGCAGTTCTTC,TRBV3-1,-,-,TRBJ2-1
CASRLAGGPHEQFF,TGCGCCAGCAGGCTAGCGGGGGGCCCCCATGAGCAGTTCTTC,TRBV5-1,TRBD2,few,TRBJ2-1
CASSAQHGIEAFF,TGTGCCAGCAGTGCCCAACACGGGATTGAAGCTTTCTTT,TRBV6-4,-,-,TRBJ1-1
CASRTGSAGGGTEAFF,TGTGCCAGCAGAACTGGGTCCGCAGGGGGCGGGACTGAAGCTTTCTTT,TRBV12-3/TRBV12-4,TRBD1,few,TRBJ1-1
CSARDLIRDMSSYNEQYF,TGCAGTGCTAGAGACCTTATCCGGGACATGAGCTCCTACAATGAGCAGTACTTC,TRBV20-1,-,once,TRBJ2-7
CASSLGRLGNEQFF,TGTGCCAGCAGTTTAGGCCGTTTAGGGAATGAGCAGTTCTTC,TRBV12-3/TRBV12-4,-,few,TRBJ2-1
CASSLDTYNEQFF,TGTGCCAGCAGCTTAGATACCTACAATGAGCAGTTCTTC,TRBV5-1,-,many,TRBJ2-1
CASSPAEAGWGHEQFF,TGTGCCAGCAGCCCTGCCGAGGCAGGGTGGGGCCATGAGCAGTTCTTC,TRBV7-9,-,few,TRBJ2-1
CASTPGLEITGERFF,TGTGCCAGCACCCCGGGACTCGAAATCACCGGGGAGCGGTTTTTT,TRBV3-1,-,once,TRBJ2-2
CACSPSVGGYEQYF,TGTGCCTGCAGCCCTTCGGTCGGCGGCTACGAGCAGTACTTC,TRBV4-2,-,once,TRBJ2-7
CSARDRLAGMYNEQFF,TGCAGTGCCAGAGACCGACTAGCGGGGATGTACAATGAGCAGTTCTTC,TRBV20-1,TRBD2,few,TRBJ2-1
CSALFTSNYGYTF,TGCAGTGCCCTGTTCACATCGAACTATGGCTACACCTTC,TRBV20-1,-,-,TRBJ1-2
CASSSWTGEVEETQYF,TGTGCCAGCAGTTCCTGGACAGGGGAGGTAGAAGAGACCCAGTACTTC,TRBV12-3/TRBV12-4,TRBD1,few,TRBJ2-5
CSAGEAGGPSEQFF,TGCAGTGCTGGGGAGGCGGGGGGGCCAAGTGAGCAGTTCTTC,TRBV20-1,TRBD2,-,TRBJ2-1
CASSTPSPGLGRYEQYF,TGTGCCAGCAGTACTCCCAGTCCGGGACTGGGGAGGTACGAGCAGTACTTC,TRBV28,-,few,TRBJ2-7
CSGEDWEDNGQFF,TGCAGCGGGGAGGACTGGGAGGACAATGGGCAGTTCTTC,TRBV29-1,-,-,TRBJ2-1
CSARATGGGAPNQPQHF,TGCAGTGCTAGGGCAACAGGGGGCGGAGCCCCCAATCAGCCCCAGCATTTT,TRBV20-1,TRBD1,-,TRBJ1-5
CASSTQTGVNTEAFF,TGTGCCAGCTCAACACAGACAGGGGTGAACACTGAAGCTTTCTTT,TRBV18,TRBD1,-,TRBJ1-1
CAISLGAEQYF,TGTGCCATCAGTTTGGGTGCCGAGCAGTACTTC,TRBV10-3,-,few,TRBJ2-7
CASSQESTGASNEQFF,TGTGCCAGCAGCCAAGAGTCGACAGGGGCTAGCAATGAGCAGTTCTTC,TRBV4-2,TRBD1,few,TRBJ2-1
CATSRGVAGGAYNEQFF,TGTGCCACCAGCAGAGGCGTTGCGGGGGGGGCCTACAATGAGCAGTTCTTC,TRBV15,TRBD2,-,TRBJ2-1
CSVPRGGLSNQPQHF,TGCAGTGTCCCCAGAGGGGGGCTAAGCAATCAGCCCCAGCATTTT,TRBV20-1,-,few,TRBJ1-5
CASSLRGASATEAFF,TGTGCCAGCAGCTTACGCGGGGCGTCGGCCACTGAAGCTTTCTTT,TRBV7-2,-,few,TRBJ1-1